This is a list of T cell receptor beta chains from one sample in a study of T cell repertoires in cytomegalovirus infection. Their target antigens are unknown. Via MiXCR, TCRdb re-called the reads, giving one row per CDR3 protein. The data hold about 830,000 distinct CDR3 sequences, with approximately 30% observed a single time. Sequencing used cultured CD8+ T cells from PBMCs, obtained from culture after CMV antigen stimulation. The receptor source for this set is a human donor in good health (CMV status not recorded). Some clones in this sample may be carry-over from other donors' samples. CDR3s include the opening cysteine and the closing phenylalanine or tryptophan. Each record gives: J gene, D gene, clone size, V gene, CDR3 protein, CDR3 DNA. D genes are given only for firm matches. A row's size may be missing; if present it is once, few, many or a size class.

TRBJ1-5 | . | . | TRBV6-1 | CASSEHRPSRPQHF | TGTGCCAGCAGTGAACACAGGCCCTCGAGGCCCCAGCATTTT
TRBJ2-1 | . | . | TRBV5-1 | CASSLSGPLDNEQFF | TGCGCCAGCAGCTTAAGCGGGCCCCTCGACAATGAGCAGTTCTTC
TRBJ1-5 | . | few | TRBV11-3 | CASSLVRTDKEVGNQPQHF | TGTGCCAGCAGCTTAGTCCGGACCGATAAAGAAGTGGGCAATCAGCCCCAGCATTTT
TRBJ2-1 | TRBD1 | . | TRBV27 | CASTLRDRDYNEQFF | TGTGCCAGCACCCTAAGGGACAGGGACTACAATGAGCAGTTCTTC
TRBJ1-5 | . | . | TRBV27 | CASKPAYSNQPQHF | TGTGCCAGCAAACCGGCGTATAGCAATCAGCCCCAGCATTTT
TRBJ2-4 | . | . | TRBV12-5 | CASGERVGIQYF | TGTGCTAGTGGTGAGAGGGTAGGCATTCAGTACTTC
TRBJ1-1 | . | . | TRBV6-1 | CASSLDSALAFF | TGTGCCAGCAGCCTCGATAGTGCGCTAGCTTTCTTT
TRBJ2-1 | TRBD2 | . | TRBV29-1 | CSGTSSYNEQFF | TGCAGCGGGACTAGCTCCTACAATGAGCAGTTCTTC
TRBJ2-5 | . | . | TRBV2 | CATNLQETQYF | TGTGCCACCAATCTTCAAGAGACCCAGTACTTC
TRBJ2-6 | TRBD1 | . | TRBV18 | CASSPPTGDGANVLTF | TGTGCCAGCTCACCACCGACAGGGGACGGGGCCAACGTCCTGACTTTC
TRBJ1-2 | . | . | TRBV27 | CASSLTSYYGYTF | TGTGCCAGCAGTTTGACCTCCTATTATGGCTACACCTTC
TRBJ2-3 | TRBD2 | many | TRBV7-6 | CASSPLKVAGEADTQYF | TGTGCCAGCAGCCCCTTGAAGGTAGCGGGGGAGGCAGATACGCAGTATTTT
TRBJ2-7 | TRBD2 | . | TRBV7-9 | CASSLGAGTINEQYF | TGTGCCAGCAGCTTAGGGGCGGGGACTATCAACGAGCAGTACTTC
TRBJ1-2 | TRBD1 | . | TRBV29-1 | CSVPSIDRGNGYTF | TGCAGCGTTCCATCAATAGACAGGGGAAATGGCTACACCTTC
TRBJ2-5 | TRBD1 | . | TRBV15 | CATSRDPNTGARETQYF | TGTGCCACCAGCAGAGACCCGAACACAGGGGCGAGAGAGACCCAGTACTTC
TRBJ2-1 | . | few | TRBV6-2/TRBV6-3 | CASSSPSWEQFF | TGTGCCAGCAGTTCCCCTAGCTGGGAGCAGTTCTTC
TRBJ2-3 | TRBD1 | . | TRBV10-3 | CAISVRTGGSDTQYF | TGTGCCATCAGTGTCCGGACAGGGGGCTCAGATACGCAGTATTTT
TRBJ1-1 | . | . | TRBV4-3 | CASSQDSDRSPNTEAFF | TGCGCCAGCAGCCAAGATAGCGACAGAAGTCCGAACACTGAAGCTTTCTTT
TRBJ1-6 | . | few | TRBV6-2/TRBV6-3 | CASSFDGLTGKSSYNSPLHF | TGTGCCAGCAGTTTCGACGGCCTTACAGGGAAGAGCTCCTATAATTCACCCCTCCACTTT
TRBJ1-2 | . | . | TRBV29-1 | CSVEDRYYRDTINYGYTF | TGCAGCGTTGAAGATAGGTATTATCGAGACACCATTAACTATGGCTACACCTTC
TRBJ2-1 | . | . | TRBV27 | CASSLADFYYEQFF | TGTGCCAGCAGTTTGGCGGATTTTTATTATGAGCAGTTCTTC
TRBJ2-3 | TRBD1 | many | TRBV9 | CASSTRPDRGKGTQYF | TGTGCCAGCAGCACCCGCCCGGACAGGGGCAAGGGTACGCAGTATTTT
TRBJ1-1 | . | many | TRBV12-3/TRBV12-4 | CASSFWGGDTEAFF | TGTGCCAGCAGTTTCTGGGGGGGGGACACTGAAGCTTTCTTT
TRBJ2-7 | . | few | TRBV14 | CASSQEYGDGPYEQYF | TGTGCCAGCAGCCAAGAGTATGGGGACGGACCCTACGAGCAGTACTTC
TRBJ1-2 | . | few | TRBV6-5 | CASSYDRQDGYTF | TGTGCCAGCAGTTACGATCGACAGGATGGCTACACCTTC
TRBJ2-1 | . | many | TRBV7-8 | CASSLSQGAAGNEQFF | TGTGCCAGCAGCTTATCACAGGGTGCCGCGGGGAATGAGCAGTTCTTC
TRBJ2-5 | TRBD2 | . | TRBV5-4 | CASSEGVTGGWQETQYF | TGTGCCAGCAGCGAGGGTGTGACGGGGGGATGGCAAGAGACCCAGTACTTC
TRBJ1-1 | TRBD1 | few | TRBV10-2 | CASVRDRERRNTEAFF | TGCGCCAGCGTCCGGGACAGGGAACGAAGGAACACTGAAGCTTTCTTT
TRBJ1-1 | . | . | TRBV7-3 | CASSLVGLEVGGTEAFF | TGTGCCAGCAGCTTAGTCGGTTTGGAGGTTGGTGGCACTGAAGCTTTCTTT
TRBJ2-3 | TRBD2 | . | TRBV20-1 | CSARAAGGAPSYTQYF | TGCAGTGCTAGAGCGGCGGGGGGGGCCCCCAGTTATACGCAGTATTTT
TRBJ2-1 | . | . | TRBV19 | CASTPGGGYHAEQFF | TGTGCCAGTACTCCAGGCGGGGGCTATCACGCTGAGCAGTTCTTC
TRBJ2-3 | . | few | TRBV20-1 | CSARVPAGATPDTQYF | TGCAGTGCTAGAGTCCCCGCGGGGGCAACCCCAGATACGCAGTATTTT
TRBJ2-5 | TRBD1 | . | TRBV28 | CASSGQGQETQYF | TGTGCCAGCAGTGGACAGGGACAAGAGACCCAGTACTTC
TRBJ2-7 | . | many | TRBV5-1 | CASSLLPAKQYF | TGCGCCAGCAGCCTACTTCCAGCGAAGCAGTACTTC
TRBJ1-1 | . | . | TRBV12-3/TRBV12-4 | CASIHIGGGAAEAFF | TGTGCCAGCATTCATATAGGAGGGGGGGCGGCTGAAGCTTTCTTT
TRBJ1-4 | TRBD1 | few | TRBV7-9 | CATRTGYSEKLFF | TGTGCCACCCGGACAGGGTATAGTGAAAAACTGTTTTTT
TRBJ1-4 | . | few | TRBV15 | CATSRDGGTTNEKLFF | TGTGCCACCAGCAGAGATGGCGGGACCACTAATGAAAAACTGTTTTTT
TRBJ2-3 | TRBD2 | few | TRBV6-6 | CASRPPSAGGTDTQYF | TGTGCCAGCAGACCCCCCTCAGCGGGGGGGACAGATACGCAGTATTTT
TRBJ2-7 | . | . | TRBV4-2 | CASSQDRWDYEQYF | TGTGCCAGCAGCCAAGATAGATGGGACTACGAGCAGTACTTC
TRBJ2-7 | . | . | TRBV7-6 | CASSLLRGYGEQYF | TGTGCCAGCAGCTTATTACGGGGATACGGCGAGCAGTACTTC
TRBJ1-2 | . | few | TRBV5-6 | CASSLEVFYGYTF | TGTGCCAGCAGCTTGGAGGTGTTCTATGGCTACACCTTC
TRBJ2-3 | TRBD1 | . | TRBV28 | CASSSPAQDREIWADTQYF | TGTGCCAGCAGTTCCCCCGCCCAGGACAGGGAAATTTGGGCAGATACGCAGTATTTT
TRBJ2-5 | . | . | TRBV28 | CASSKAGTPVETQYF | TGTGCCAGCAGTAAAGCCGGGACACCGGTGGAGACCCAGTACTTC
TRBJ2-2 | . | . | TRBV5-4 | CASSLGWARSGPNTGELFF | TGTGCCAGCAGCTTGGGGTGGGCCCGGTCGGGGCCGAACACCGGGGAGCTGTTTTTT
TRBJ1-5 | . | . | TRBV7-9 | CASRDGYSNQPQHF | TGTGCCAGCAGGGACGGTTATAGCAATCAGCCCCAGCATTTT
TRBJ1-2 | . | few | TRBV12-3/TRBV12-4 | CASCQGRRTLYGYTF | TGTGCCAGCTGCCAAGGGAGGAGGACTCTCTATGGCTACACCTTC
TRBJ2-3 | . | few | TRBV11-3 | CASSLDGRDTQYF | TGTGCCAGCAGCTTAGACGGCAGGGATACGCAGTATTTT
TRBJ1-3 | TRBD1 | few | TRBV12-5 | CASGLDLLGQTNSGNTIYF | TGTGCTAGTGGTTTAGATCTGTTGGGACAGACTAACTCTGGAAACACCATATATTTT
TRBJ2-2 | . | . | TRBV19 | CASSMVRQTGTGELFF | TGTGCCAGTAGTATGGTTAGACAGACGGGCACCGGGGAGCTGTTTTTT
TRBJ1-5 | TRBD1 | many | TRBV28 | CASSDRGLQFYNQPQHF | TGTGCCAGCTCGGACAGGGGGCTGCAATTCTATAATCAGCCCCAGCATTTT
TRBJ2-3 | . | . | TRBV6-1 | CASTGGPNTDTQYF | TGTGCCAGCACCGGGGGGCCCAACACAGATACGCAGTATTTT
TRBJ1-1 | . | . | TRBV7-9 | CASSAYGGGNTEAFF | TGTGCCAGCAGCGCCTATGGAGGGGGTAACACTGAAGCTTTCTTT
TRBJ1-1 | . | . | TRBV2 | CASSVGLLGALNTEAFF | TGTGCCAGCAGTGTGGGGTTGTTGGGGGCTCTCAACACTGAAGCTTTCTTT
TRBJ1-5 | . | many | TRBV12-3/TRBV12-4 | CASSFSIGPNNQPQHF | TGTGCCAGCAGTTTCTCTATAGGGCCCAACAATCAGCCCCAGCATTTT
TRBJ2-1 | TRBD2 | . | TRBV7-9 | CASSPFPTSGGVANEQFF | TGTGCCAGCAGCCCCTTTCCGACTAGCGGGGGGGTAGCGAATGAGCAGTTCTTC
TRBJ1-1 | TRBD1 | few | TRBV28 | CASSPLGTGGSGTEAFF | TGTGCCAGCAGTCCGCTCGGGACAGGGGGGAGTGGCACTGAAGCTTTCTTT
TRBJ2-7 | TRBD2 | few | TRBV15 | CATSLGGSYEQYF | TGTGCCACCAGCCTCGGGGGGTCCTACGAGCAGTACTTC